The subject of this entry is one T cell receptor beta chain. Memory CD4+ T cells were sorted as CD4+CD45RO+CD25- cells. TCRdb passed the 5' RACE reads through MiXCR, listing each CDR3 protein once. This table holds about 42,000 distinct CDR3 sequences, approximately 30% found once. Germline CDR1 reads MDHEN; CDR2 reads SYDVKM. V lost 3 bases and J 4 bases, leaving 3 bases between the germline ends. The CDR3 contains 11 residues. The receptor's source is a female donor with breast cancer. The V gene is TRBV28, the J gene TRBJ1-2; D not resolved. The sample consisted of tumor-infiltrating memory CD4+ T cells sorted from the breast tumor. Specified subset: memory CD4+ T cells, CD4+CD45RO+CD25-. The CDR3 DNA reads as TGTGCCAGCAGTTTTGCCTATGGCTACACCTTC. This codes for CASSFAYGYTF.